This TCR beta chain originates from a study of shared clonotypes between healthy human individuals. Study-level results: When compared with the clonotypes that were shared by all four sorted-subset donors, the non-shared clonotypes turned out to have lower generation probabilities.

Approximately 220 ng DNA, around 30,000 T cell genomes, went into each sorted-subset replicate PCR. Profiling relied on immunoSEQ multiplex PCR, and the TCRdb table lists in-frame clones only, not all of them. The sample has 600,000 to 750,000 clones, roughly 91% seen once. About this clone: Its antigen is undetermined.

CDR1 is MNHEY, CDR2 SMNVEV, per germline (reference sequence). V was cut by 10 bases and J by 4 bases, with 13 bases left in between. CDR3 size: 13 residues. V is TRBV27 and J is TRBJ2-2, with D maybe TRBD1 (5 bases). Sequenced: memory CD8+ T cells from PBMCs. The subset here: CD45RO+ cells pooled with CCR7-negative TemRA cells. This receptor was taken from a young man in good health. Some clones in this sample may be carry-over from other donors' samples. Written as DNA, the CDR3 is TGTGCCACCACGGGCAGGGCCACCGGGGAGCTGTTTTTT. Translation: CATTGRATGELFF.